This entry features one T cell receptor (beta chain) sequence. Its antigen remains unknown. This specimen belongs to a study of shared clonotypes between healthy human individuals. Study-level findings and limits: In contrast to clonotypes shared by all four donors, non-shared clonotypes had lower generation probabilities. Rarefaction showed that sequencing of sorted subsets was incomplete (despite large depth).

Germline CDR1 reads MGHRA; CDR2 reads YSYEKL. V was pared by 0 bases and J by 4 bases, with 13 bases between. CDR3 length equals 16 residues. Profiled with immunoSEQ multiplex PCR; TCRdb holds only in-frame clones, not every one. This sample carries 2,500,000 or so clones, around 94% of them seen once, and the ten largest clones take over 0.12%. The clonotype comes from a man younger than 30 in good health. The gene calls are TRBV4-1 and TRBJ2-1; maybe TRBD1 (6 bases). Sample: naive CD4+ T cells sorted from blood. Noted subset: CD45RA+ positively selected. This CDR3 is CASSQDIGTTYNEQFF. The CDR3 coding sequence is TGCGCCAGCAGCCAAGATATCGGGACAACTTACAATGAGCAGTTCTTC.